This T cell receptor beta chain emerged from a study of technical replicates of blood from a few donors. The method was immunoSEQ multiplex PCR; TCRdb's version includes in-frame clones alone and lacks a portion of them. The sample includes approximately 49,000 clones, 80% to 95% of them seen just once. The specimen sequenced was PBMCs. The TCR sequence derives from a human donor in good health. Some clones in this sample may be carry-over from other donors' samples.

The CDR3 nucleotides read TGTGCCAGCAGTCGAACTAGCGGGGGAGATACGCAGTATTTT. This encodes CASSRTSGGDTQYF. This sequence joins TRBV9 and TRBJ2-3; 11 bases match TRBD2. CDR3 size: 14 residues. After removal of 5 bases from V and 5 bases from J, the junction contained 4 bases not matched to a gene. CDR1 is SGDLS and CDR2 is YYNGEE in the germline V gene.